A single sample gave rise to the 28 T cell receptor beta chains below, sequenced in a study of cytomegalovirus exposure and HLA in healthy donors. The PCR ran on 60 Vbeta and 13 Jbeta primers. Sequencing was performed with immunoSEQ multiplex PCR; in TCRdb, only in-frame clones are kept and a portion is missing. The data hold roughly 120,000 clones, with about 72% observed a single time. Sequenced material: PBMCs. Receptor source: a man aged 50-60 years in good health and CMV-seropositive.

The chain recombines TRBV28 with TRBJ2-3, with TRBD1 matching 7 bases. This CDR3 contains 11 residues. Germline V CDR1 and CDR2: MDHEN, SYDVKM. J gave up 9 bases and V 6 bases, and 3 bases lay outside the gene matches. CDR3 region: CASRLTGTQYF. CDR3 sequence (DNA): TGTGCCAGCAGGTTGACAGGGACGCAGTATTTT.

The gene calls are TRBV2 and TRBJ1-1, with unresolved D. Trimming cost V 6 bases and J 7 bases, with 6 bases left between them. CDR1 is SNHLY and CDR2 is FYNNEI in the germline V gene. The CDR3 is 10 amino acids. The chain's CDR3 is CASRYSEAFF. For the CDR3, the DNA is TGTGCCAGCAGGTACAGTGAAGCTTTCTTT.

The chain carries TRBV5-4 and TRBJ2-1, with D possibly TRBD2 on 6 matching bases. The CDR3 contains 16 residues. Per the germline V gene, CDR1 is SGHNT and CDR2 is YYREEE (reference sequence). The V end was cut by 2 bases, the J end by 5 bases, with 17 bases between. CDR3 protein: CASSLAGQSWNNEQFF. The CDR3 DNA is TGTGCCAGCAGCTTAGCGGGCCAGAGCTGGAACAATGAGCAGTTCTTC.

The gene calls are TRBV6-5 and TRBJ2-5; D unresolved. The closer fit of TRBJ2-7 to the DNA end suggests the J call may be wrong. The CDR3 spans 13 residues. Per germline, CDR1 MNHEY and CDR2 SVGAGI. The CDR3 DNA follows: TGTGCCAGCAGTTATGGCGGTACGTACGAGCAGTACTTC. The encoded protein is CASSYGGTYEQYF.

The V gene is TRBV7-8, the J gene TRBJ2-7; TRBD1 is a possible D gene (6 bases). The V end lost 2 bases, the J end lost 6 bases, and 14 bases lay between the germline ends. Per germline, CDR1 SGHVS and CDR2 FQNEAQ. CDR3 length equals 14 residues. The CDR3 DNA reads TGTGCCAGCAGCTTACCGGGACAAAATCGCGAGCAGTACTTC. Residues: CASSLPGQNREQYF.

V is TRBV19 and J is TRBJ1-4; 9 nucleotides match TRBD1. CDR1 is LNHDA, CDR2 SQIVND, per germline (reference sequence). After removal of 7 bases from V and 7 bases from J, the junction contained 10 bases not matched to a gene. The CDR3 is 15 residues long. This CDR3 is CASTPTRTGVEKLFF. The CDR3 DNA follows: TGTGCCAGTACCCCCACAAGGACAGGGGTTGAAAAACTGTTTTTT.

The chain carries TRBV25-1 and TRBJ2-3; D unresolved. There are 13 residues in the CDR3. Germline assignment: CDR1 MGHDK and CDR2 SYGVNS. The germline V and J ends were trimmed by 7 bases and 1 base, with 9 bases remaining between them. CDR3: CASKYSGTDTQYF. Written as DNA, the CDR3 is TGTGCCAGCAAGTATTCGGGCACAGATACGCAGTATTTT. The complete variable domain, with remaining parts taken from reference TRBV25-1 and TRBJ2-3, reads EADIYQTPRYLVIGTGKKITLECSQTMGHDKMYWYQQDPGMELHLIHYSYGVNSTEKGDLSSESTVSRIRTEHFPLTLESARPSHTSQYLCASKYSGTDTQYFGPGTRLTVL.

This clone was recorded once. At one boundary the junction diverges from the germline segment, which might be a read error. The chain combines TRBV5-4 with TRBJ2-7, with D unclear. The length of the CDR3 is 13 residues. Germline assignment: CDR1 SGHNT and CDR2 YYREEE (reference sequence). CDR3 coding DNA: TGTGCCAGCAGCACCTCAGACTCCCACGAGCAGTACTTC. Its protein is CASSTSDSHEQYF.

The rearrangement uses TRBV7-8 and TRBJ2-2; 9 bases are shared with TRBD1. V was pared by 3 bases and J by 3 bases, with 2 bases of the junction left unmatched. The CDR3 spans 15 residues. The germline V gene encodes CDR1 SGHVS and CDR2 FQNEAQ. The CDR3 here is CASSLGTGYTGELFF. CDR3 DNA: TGTGCCAGCAGCTTGGGGACAGGGTACACCGGGGAGCTGTTTTTT.

This clone was observed a few times. The chain recombines TRBV4-3 with TRBJ2-2; D is possibly TRBD1 (5 bases). This CDR3 region has 15 residues. The V end was cut by 1 base, the J end by 7 bases, with 13 bases between. Germline CDR1 LGHNA, CDR2 YSLEER. Here the CDR3 reads CASSQGGLWGGELFF. CDR3 in DNA: TGCGCCAGCAGCCAAGGGGGCCTATGGGGCGGGGAGCTGTTTTTT.

This clone was seen more than once but under ten times. This chain connects TRBV10-2 to TRBJ1-2, with 8 positions matching TRBD1. The CDR3 totals 15 residues. Trimming took 0 bases from V and 7 from J; bases not matched to a gene: 7. Germline CDR1 is WSHSY and CDR2 is SAAADI. CDR3 sequence reads: CASSESLRGLGGYTF. The CDR3, as DNA: TGCGCCAGCAGTGAGTCTCTCAGGGGGCTGGGTGGCTACACCTTC.

Concerning this clone: One end of the junction fails to match germline, which may point to a read error. The chain couples TRBV5-1 to TRBJ2-1; TRBD2 matches at 7 bases. Germline V gene lookup returns CDR1 SGHRS and CDR2 YFSETQ. CDR3 length: 15 amino acids. Here the CDR3 DNA reads TGCGCCGGCAGCTTGGTTGCGGGAGAGCACAATGAGCAGTTCTTC. The encoded protein is CAGSLVAGEHNEQFF.

The V call is TRBV6-1, the J call TRBJ1-5; no clear D. CDR3 size: 17 residues. Germline CDR1 and CDR2: MNHNS and SASEGT. V gave up 4 bases and J gave up 10 bases, with 26 bases separating them. CDR3 DNA: TGTGCCAGCAGTGCGGTTCGGGGAAGAACTACTACCGGCCCCCAGCATTTT. It specifies CASSAVRGRTTTGPQHF.

This chain uses TRBV2 with TRBJ2-5, with D tentatively TRBD1 (5 bases). The J call may be in error: the DNA end matches TRBJ2-7 better. CDR3 length: 16 amino acids. Germline values: CDR1 SNHLY, CDR2 FYNNEI. For the CDR3, the DNA is TGTGCCAGCAGTCGAAGGGGTCTCTCCAGCTCCTACGAGCAGTACTTC. This encodes CASSRRGLSSSYEQYF.

The V call is TRBV6-6, the J call TRBJ1-2; D not resolved. The CDR3 contains 12 residues. Germline CDR1 is MNHNY and CDR2 is SVGAGI (reference sequence). V dropped 5 bases and J dropped 4 bases, with 8 bases sitting between them. The CDR3 reads CASSPNTYGYTF. The CDR3 DNA sequence: TGTGCCAGCAGTCCCAACACCTATGGCTACACCTTC.

The chain has TRBV5-4 and TRBJ1-1; D uncertain. Trimming shortened V by 2 bases and J by 0 bases, and 8 bases separated the two germline ends. The CDR3 contains 14 residues. Germline values: CDR1 SGHNT, CDR2 YYREEE (reference sequence). The CDR3 protein is CASSFGLMNTEAFF. DNA for the CDR3: TGTGCCAGCAGCTTCGGACTCATGAACACTGAAGCTTTCTTT.

This clone was observed a few times. The rearrangement joins TRBV5-1 to TRBJ2-3; a weak D match, TRBD2 (6 bases). This CDR3 is built from 15 residues. In germline, CDR1 is SGHRS, CDR2 YFSETQ. Trimming took 6 bases from V and 0 from J, leaving 14 bases between them. The CDR3 bases are TGCGCCAGCACCTACGGAGGGAGAAGCACAGATACGCAGTATTTT. It is translated as CASTYGGRSTDTQYF.

This clone occurred a few times. The chain joins TRBV6-5 to TRBJ2-2; 10 bases are a match to TRBD2. The CDR3 length is 15 residues. The V gene end was trimmed by 9 bases and the J gene end by 4 bases; junction bases not matched to a gene: 8. CDR1 MNHEY and CDR2 SVGAGI come from the germline V gene. In nucleotides, the CDR3 is TGTGCCAGTAGAAAGCGGGAGGGCCTCACCGGGGAGCTGTTTTTT. Its protein is CASRKREGLTGELFF.

V usage is TRBV6-5 and J usage is TRBJ2-7, with D perhaps TRBD2 (6 bases). The V end was cut by 2 bases, the J end by 3 bases, with 14 bases between. Germline CDR1 reads MNHEY; CDR2 reads SVGAGI. The CDR3 contains 15 residues. In nucleotides, the CDR3 is TGTGCCAGCAGTTACGCCCAAGGAGGGAGCTACGAGCAGTACTTC. Translation: CASSYAQGGSYEQYF.

The chain uses TRBV7-7 and TRBJ2-1; TRBD1 is a possible D gene (6 bases). In germline, CDR1 is SSHAT, CDR2 FNYEAQ (reference sequence). V lost 1 base to trimming and J lost 2 bases, with 9 bases between them. The CDR3 extends over 15 amino acids. CDR3 protein: CASSLGTATYNEQFF. CDR3 nucleotide sequence: TGTGCCAGCAGCTTAGGGACAGCTACCTACAATGAGCAGTTCTTC.

The chain links TRBV5-6 to TRBJ2-7; D gene unclear. The V gene lost 0 bases and the J gene lost 0 bases, with 4 bases spanning the gap. CDR3 length: 13 residues. Germline CDR1 SGHDT, CDR2 YYEEEE. DNA for the CDR3: TGTGCCAGCAGCTTGGTTAGCTCCTACGAGCAGTACTTC. Translation: CASSLVSSYEQYF.

V and J are TRBV6-5 and TRBJ1-5; possible D gene TRBD1, 5 bases. V lost 8 bases, J lost 4 bases, and 9 bases lay in between. The germline CDR1 and CDR2 sequences are MNHEY and SVGAGI. The CDR3 loop spans 12 amino acids. The CDR3 nucleotides read TGTGCCAGCTGGAACAGGAATCAGCCCCAGCATTTT. Amino acids: CASWNRNQPQHF.

The V and J genes are TRBV29-1 and TRBJ1-4; D gene uncertain. CDR1 SQVTM and CDR2 ANQGSEA come from the germline V gene. Trimming pared 0 bases from V and 2 bases from J, leaving 4 bases between. This CDR3 region has 13 residues. The CDR3: CSVEERTNEKLFF. CDR3 nucleotides: TGCAGCGTTGAAGAACGGACTAATGAAAAACTGTTTTTT.

The rearrangement uses TRBV7-3 and TRBJ1-1, with 9 bases fitting TRBD1. Germline CDR1 is SGHTA and CDR2 is FQGTGA. V trimming: 4 bases; J trimming: 3 bases; junction bases outside the gene matches: 9. There are 16 residues in the CDR3. The CDR3 spells CASSSDNRGPYTEAFF. The CDR3 coding sequence is TGTGCCAGCAGCTCAGATAACAGGGGGCCGTACACTGAAGCTTTCTTT.

This chain uses TRBV9 with TRBJ1-2, with a possible D match to TRBD1 (5 bases). This CDR3 region has 13 residues. Trimming left V 6 bases short and J 8 bases short, with 17 bases between. CDR1 and CDR2 (germline): SGDLS, YYNGEE. The DNA of the CDR3 is TGTGCCAGCAACCGGGGGGTGCAGGAGGGCTACACCTTC. As protein: CASNRGVQEGYTF.

The chain employs TRBV5-1 and TRBJ2-7, with TRBD2 identical over 7 bases. Germline lookup yields CDR1 SGHRS and CDR2 YFSETQ. This CDR3 has 16 amino acids. V lost 0 bases, J lost 2 bases, and 8 bases stayed unmatched. CDR3 sequence: CASSLGSGAAPYEQYF. CDR3 DNA sequence: TGCGCCAGCAGCTTGGGAAGCGGGGCAGCACCCTACGAGCAGTACTTC.

The chain has TRBV19 and TRBJ2-5; 11 bases fit TRBD2. The CDR3 runs to 15 residues. Germline CDR1 LNHDA, CDR2 SQIVND (reference sequence). The V and J ends lost 6 bases and 4 bases, in that order; junction bases with no gene match: 7. The CDR3 nucleotides read TGTGCCAGTAGCTTCAGTAGCGGGAGGGGAGAGACCCAGTACTTC. Translating gives CASSFSSGRGETQYF.

This sequence joins TRBV5-1 and TRBJ2-3; a possible D gene is TRBD2 (5 bases). Looked up from germline, CDR1 is SGHRS and CDR2 is YFSETQ. V was shortened by 0 bases and J by 4 bases, with 12 bases between the two germline ends. CDR3 length: 15 amino acids. CDR3 bases: TGCGCCAGCAGCTTGGTTGCGGGTAGGGCAGATACGCAGTATTTT. Translating it yields CASSLVAGRADTQYF.